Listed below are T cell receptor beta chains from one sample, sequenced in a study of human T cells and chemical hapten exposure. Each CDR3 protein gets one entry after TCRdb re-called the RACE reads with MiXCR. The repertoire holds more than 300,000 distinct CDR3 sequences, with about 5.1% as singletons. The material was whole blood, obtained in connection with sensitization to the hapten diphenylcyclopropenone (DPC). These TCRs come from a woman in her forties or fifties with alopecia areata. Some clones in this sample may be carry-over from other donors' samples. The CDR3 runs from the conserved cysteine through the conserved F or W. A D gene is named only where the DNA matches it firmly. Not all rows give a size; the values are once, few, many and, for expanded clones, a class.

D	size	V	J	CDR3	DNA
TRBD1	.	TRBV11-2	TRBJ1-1	CASSPGQGPNTEAFF	TGTGCCAGCAGCCCCGGACAGGGGCCGAACACTGAAGCTTTCTTT
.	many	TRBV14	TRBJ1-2	CASSQGRGDGYTF	TGTGCCAGCAGCCAAGGCAGGGGCGATGGCTACACCTTC
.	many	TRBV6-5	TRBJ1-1	CASSYRNTEAFF	TGTGCCAGCAGTTACCGGAACACTGAAGCTTTCTTT
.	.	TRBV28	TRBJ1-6	CASRDNAYNSPLHF	TGTGCCAGCAGAGACAACGCCTATAATTCACCCCTCCACTTT
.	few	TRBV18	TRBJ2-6	CASSHERRAGANVLTF	TGTGCCAGCTCTCACGAGAGGAGGGCTGGGGCCAACGTCCTGACTTTC
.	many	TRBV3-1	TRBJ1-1	CASSLGGVGAEAFF	TGTGCCAGCAGCCTCGGTGGAGTCGGGGCTGAAGCTTTCTTT
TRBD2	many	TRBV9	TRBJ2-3	CASKAGQGDTQYF	TGTGCCAGCAAAGCGGGGCAAGGAGATACGCAGTATTTT
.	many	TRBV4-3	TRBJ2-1	CASSHLTLNEQFF	TGCGCCAGCAGCCACCTCACTCTTAACGAGCAGTTCTTC
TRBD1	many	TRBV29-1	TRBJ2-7	CSVIYADRGPEQYF	TGCAGCGTTATATATGCAGACAGGGGACCCGAGCAGTACTTC
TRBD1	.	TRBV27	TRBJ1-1	CASARGLAEAFF	TGTGCCAGTGCAAGGGGGCTGGCTGAAGCTTTCTTT